These 30 T cell receptor beta chains originate from one sample sequenced in a study of blood T cells in healthy people across ages. It was with a sample-barcoded 5' primer and a J-beta primer mix that a second PCR of roughly 7 to 11 cycles was run. TCRdb ran MiXCR on the 5' RACE reads and lists one entry per CDR3 protein. In the table there are about 640,000 distinct CDR3 sequences, about 54% of which are singletons. What was sequenced was blood. All receptors derive from a man in his sixties in good health.

This clonotype came up once. The chain carries TRBV6-1 and TRBJ2-5; the match to TRBD2 covers 9 bases. The junction had 6 bases not matched to a gene; V was cut back by 0 bases and J by 1 base. Germline assignment: CDR1 MNHNS and CDR2 SASEGT. There are 17 residues in the CDR3. The CDR3, as DNA: TGTGCCAGCAGTGAAGCCGGCCTAGCGGGGACCCAAGAGACCCAGTACTTC. This translates into CASSEAGLAGTQETQYF.

This clonotype was found a few times. This rearrangement joins TRBV6-6 to TRBJ2-7, with 8 bases fitting TRBD2. The better agreement between TRBJ2-5 and the DNA end casts doubt on the J call. Germline assignment: CDR1 MNHNY and CDR2 SVGAGI (reference sequence). This CDR3 is 15 amino acids long. The CDR3 region is CASSYSSGRGETQYF. CDR3 nucleotides: TGTGCCAGCAGTTACTCGAGCGGGAGAGGGGAGACCCAGTACTTC.

The chain couples TRBV12-3 or TRBV12-4 to TRBJ2-1, with D possibly called TRBD1 or TRBD2 (5 bases each). The V end lost 3 bases, the J end lost 13 bases, and 10 bases lay between the germline ends. The CDR3 loop spans 11 amino acids. Here the CDR3 DNA reads TGTGCCAGCAGTTTTGGGGGACCCCAGTTCTTC. Its translation is CASSFGGPQFF.

This clonotype occurred many times. The chain carries TRBV5-8 and TRBJ2-1; TRBD2 aligns across 8 bases. V shed 4 bases and J 10 bases; nucleotides not matched to a gene: 7. Per germline, CDR1 SGHTS and CDR2 YDEGEE. The CDR3 consists of 13 residues. CDR3 protein: CASSAGLAREQFF. The CDR3, as DNA: TGTGCCAGCAGCGCCGGACTAGCTCGAGAGCAGTTCTTC. Full variable domain (missing parts from reference TRBV5-8 and TRBJ2-1): EAGVTQSPTHLIKTRGQQATLRCSPISGHTSVYWYQQALGLGLQFLLWYDEGEERNRGNFPPRFSGRQFPNYSSELNVNALELEDSALYLCASSAGLAREQFFGPGTRLTVL.

V gene TRBV7-2 combines with J gene TRBJ2-3; D is uncertain. The CDR3 is 16 residues long. V gave up 5 bases and J gave up 2 bases, with 17 bases separating them. The germline CDR1 and CDR2 sequences are SGHTA and FQGNSA. CDR3 bases: TGTGCCAGCAGCCCCTACCTACAGATACCCACAGATACGCAGTATTTT. Its translation is CASSPYLQIPTDTQYF.

This clonotype was observed a few times. The chain links TRBV9 to TRBJ1-2; D is possibly TRBD1 (6 bases). With 3 bases removed from V and 6 bases from J, the gap between germline ends came to 9 bases. CDR3 length equals 12 residues. In germline, CDR1 is SGDLS, CDR2 YYNGEE. The DNA of the CDR3 is TGTGCCAGCAGCGCCCGACAGGATGGCTACACCTTC. Translation: CASSARQDGYTF. The variable domain in full, completed from reference TRBV9 and TRBJ1-2, reads DSGVTQTPKHLITATGQRVTLRCSPRSGDLSVYWYQQSLDQGLQFLIQYYNGEERAKGNILERFSAQQFPDLHSELNLSSLELGDSALYFCASSARQDGYTFGSGTRLTVV.

The CDR3 is CASSQDGRRASGSQETQYF. In DNA form, the CDR3 reads TGTGCCAGCAGCCAAGATGGACGACGGGCTAGCGGGTCCCAAGAGACCCAGTACTTC. The V call is TRBV4-2, the J call TRBJ2-5; 8 bases map to TRBD2. This CDR3 is 19 amino acids long. The V gene's germline CDR1 is LGHNA and CDR2 YNFKEQ. V dropped 0 bases and J dropped 1; count of bases not matched to a gene: 13.

This clonotype turned up a few times. J is TRBJ2-1 and V is TRBV4-2, with D uncertain. The length of the CDR3 is 14 residues. Germline-derived CDR1 and CDR2 are LGHNA and YNFKEQ. V lost 1 base, J lost 10 bases, and 14 bases lay in between. The CDR3 loop reads CASSQAARSAEQFF. The CDR3 DNA is TGTGCCAGCAGCCAAGCAGCTAGGTCCGCCGAGCAGTTCTTC.

V is TRBV14 and J is TRBJ2-1; 9 bases line up with TRBD1. Germline loops: CDR1 SGHDN, CDR2 FVKESK. Losses at the gene ends were 4 bases for V and 4 bases for J; bases not matched to a gene: 5. The CDR3 totals 15 residues. CDR3 coding DNA: TGTGCCAGCAGCCCGGGACAGGGATGGTACAATGAGCAGTTCTTC. Encoded protein: CASSPGQGWYNEQFF.

This clonotype was recorded a few times. V is TRBV4-1 and J is TRBJ1-4; TRBD1 agrees at 8 bases. The CDR3 spans 17 residues. The germline gives CDR1 MGHRA, CDR2 YSYEKL. V lost 0 bases and J lost 6; bases outside the gene matches: 9. In DNA, the CDR3 is TGCGCCAGCAGCCAAGAACCCAGGGGGCTCAAGGATGAAAAACTGTTTTTT. It yields the protein CASSQEPRGLKDEKLFF.

The chain recombines TRBV18 with TRBJ1-6; TRBD1 agrees at 10 bases. The CDR3 sequence is 17 residues long. Germline V gene data show CDR1 as KGHSH and CDR2 as LQKENI. Trimming at V came to 1 base and at J to 7 bases, leaving 7 bases not matched to a gene. Written as DNA, the CDR3 is TGTGCCAGCTCACCACGAACCGGGACAGGGGTAAATTCACCCCTCCACTTT. Its protein is CASSPRTGTGVNSPLHF.

The chain couples TRBV28 to TRBJ1-1; 8 nucleotides line up with TRBD1. The CDR3 loop spans 13 amino acids. J lost 4 bases, V lost 7 bases, and 5 bases had no gene match. Looked up from germline, CDR1 is MDHEN and CDR2 is SYDVKM. This CDR3 is CASIQGGATEAFF. CDR3 nucleotides: TGTGCCAGCATACAGGGGGGAGCCACTGAAGCTTTCTTT.

CDR3: CSVERGQGSYEQYF. CDR3 bases: TGCAGCGTTGAGCGGGGACAGGGCTCCTACGAGCAGTACTTC. V gene TRBV29-1 combines with J gene TRBJ2-7, with TRBD1 matching 9 bases. V was pared by 3 bases and J by 0 bases, with 3 bases of the junction left unmatched. CDR1 is SQVTM, CDR2 ANQGSEA, per germline. The CDR3 sequence is 14 residues long.

To note about this clonotype: A much larger clone lies one base from this, so it may be a read error. The chain employs TRBV12-3 or TRBV12-4 and TRBJ2-7, with D possibly matching TRBD1 (6 bases). The V end lost 6 bases, the J end lost 3 bases, and 12 bases lay between the germline ends. There are 13 residues in the CDR3. CDR3 DNA: TGTGCCAGCAGCTGTGGACAGTTCTACGAGCAGTACTTC. Its translation: CASSCGQFYEQYF.

The sample holds a few counts of this clonotype. The J gene is TRBJ2-5, the V gene TRBV28; unclear D gene. The ends were cut back, 5 bases at V and 4 bases at J, with 14 bases in the middle. CDR1 and CDR2 (germline): MDHEN, SYDVKM. This CDR3 comprises 14 residues. For the CDR3, the DNA is TGTGCCAGCAGTCCCCCCCACGCTGGAGAGACCCAGTACTTC. This translates into CASSPPHAGETQYF.

The chain uses TRBV10-3 and TRBJ2-3, with D perhaps assigned TRBD1 or TRBD2 (5 bases each). CDR3 length: 11 amino acids. Trimming cost V 8 bases and J 6 bases, with 9 bases left between them. From germline, CDR1 is ENHRY and CDR2 SYGVKD. This chain's CDR3 is CAIGGGDTQYF. The DNA for the CDR3 is TGTGCCATCGGGGGTGGGGATACGCAGTATTTT.

The V call is TRBV15, the J call TRBJ1-2; TRBD1 might be the D (5 bases). Looked up from germline, CDR1 is LNHNV and CDR2 is YYDKDF (reference sequence). The CDR3 loop spans 14 amino acids. V dropped 0 bases and J dropped 4 bases, with 9 bases sitting between them. The CDR3: CATSREQGFYGYTF. The CDR3 bases are TGTGCCACCAGCAGAGAGCAGGGTTTCTATGGCTACACCTTC.

This chain joins TRBV20-1 and TRBJ1-2, with 7 positions matching TRBD1. There are 14 residues in the CDR3. Unmatched junction bases numbered 10, after V lost 6 bases and J lost 3 bases. Germline V gene data show CDR1 as DFQATT and CDR2 as SNEGSKA (reference sequence). The CDR3 region has the DNA TGCAGTGCCACCCCGAAGGACAGGTACTATGGCTACACCTTC. The encoded protein is CSATPKDRYYGYTF.

V usage is TRBV5-1 and J usage is TRBJ2-5; TRBD1 aligns across 7 bases. The DNA end lines up better with TRBJ2-7; the J call may be wrong. Germline V gene data show CDR1 as SGHRS and CDR2 as YFSETQ. The CDR3 is 15 residues long. This CDR3 is CASTQGVAFIDEQYF. The CDR3 region has the DNA TGCGCCAGCACCCAGGGGGTGGCTTTTATTGACGAGCAGTACTTC.

J is TRBJ2-7 and V is TRBV2; D tentatively fits TRBD1 or TRBD2 (5 bases each). With the DNA end fitting TRBJ2-5 better, the J assignment may be wrong. Germline V gene sequence: CDR1 SNHLY, CDR2 FYNNEI. CDR3 length equals 13 residues. CDR3 coding DNA: TGTGCCTGGGGACGTTCTTTACCGGAGACCCAGTACTTC. Translation gives CAWGRSLPETQYF.

This clonotype was seen only a few times. The chain combines TRBV28 with TRBJ2-3; no definite D call. Germline loops: CDR1 MDHEN, CDR2 SYDVKM. V lost 4 bases to trimming and J lost 2 bases, with 10 bases between them. The CDR3 runs to 14 residues. Here the CDR3 reads CASSSSLPTDTQYF. The CDR3 DNA reads TGTGCCAGCAGTTCGTCTTTGCCCACAGATACGCAGTATTTT.

Only a few counts were recorded for this clonotype. The CDR3 loop is CASSRQLSTDTQYF. As DNA, the CDR3 is TGTGCCAGCAGCAGGCAGTTAAGCACAGATACGCAGTATTTT. This chain uses TRBV12-3 or TRBV12-4 with TRBJ2-3; no clear D gene. This CDR3 is built from 14 residues. V was trimmed by 6 bases and J by 0 bases, leaving 10 bases between them.

This chain links TRBV7-9 with TRBJ1-1, with D possibly TRBD1 on 5 matching bases. The CDR3 covers 15 residues. The germline gives CDR1 SEHNR, CDR2 FQNEAQ (reference sequence). V lost 6 bases and J lost 0, with 14 bases in between. In nucleotides, the CDR3 is TGTGCCAGCAGGTCTCAGGGAGGGATGAACACTGAAGCTTTCTTT. Residues: CASRSQGGMNTEAFF.

The rearrangement joins TRBV15 to TRBJ1-5, with TRBD1 matching over 7 bases. Losses at the gene ends were 0 bases for V and 9 bases for J; bases not matched to a gene: 17. The CDR3 loop spans 18 amino acids. From germline, CDR1 is LNHNV and CDR2 YYDKDF (reference sequence). This CDR3 reads CATSRDRGVSGGGGPQHF. CDR3 nucleotide sequence: TGTGCCACCAGCAGAGATCGTGGCGTGTCAGGGGGAGGTGGGCCCCAGCATTTT. The full variable domain, its missing parts supplied by reference TRBV15 and TRBJ1-5, is DAMVIQNPRYQVTQFGKPVTLSCSQTLNHNVMYWYQQKSSQAPKLLFHYYDKDFNNEADTPDNFQSRRPNTSFCFLDIRSPGLGDTAMYLCATSRDRGVSGGGGPQHFGDGTRLSIL.

This chain uses TRBV20-1 with TRBJ2-5; 7 nucleotides agree with TRBD1. The CDR3 extends over 15 amino acids. Germline V lookup: CDR1 DFQATT, CDR2 SNEGSKA (reference sequence). V gave up 6 bases and J gave up 1 base; unmatched junction bases: 11. Here the CDR3 reads CSANRGVGTQETQYF. CDR3 bases: TGCAGTGCCAACAGGGGAGTGGGAACCCAAGAGACCCAGTACTTC.

In this sample, this clonotype turned up once. V gene TRBV27 combines with J gene TRBJ1-2; no firm D call. The length of the CDR3 is 13 residues. The germline V gene has CDR1 MNHEY and CDR2 SMNVEV (reference sequence). V gave up 3 bases and J gave up 4 bases, with 9 bases separating them. DNA for the CDR3: TGTGCCAGCAGTTTCGACGGATCCTATGGCTACACCTTC. This sequence encodes CASSFDGSYGYTF.

V gene TRBV20-1 combines with J gene TRBJ2-7; maybe TRBD2 (7 bases). The CDR3 loop spans 15 amino acids. The germline V gene has CDR1 DFQATT and CDR2 SNEGSKA (reference sequence). V lost 3 bases, J lost 7 bases, and 22 bases lay in between. CDR3 region: CSASKGGWSYNEQYF. The CDR3 nucleotides read TGCAGTGCTAGTAAGGGGGGGTGGTCCTACAATGAGCAGTACTTC.

The chain couples TRBV10-2 to TRBJ2-3, with 7 bases that match TRBD2. Trimming took 5 bases from V and 1 from J; bases not matched to a gene: 9. The germline CDR1 and CDR2 sequences are WSHSY and SAAADI. There are 16 residues in the CDR3. CDR3 loop: CASSPIWGGGTDTQYF. The DNA for the CDR3 is TGCGCCAGCAGTCCCATTTGGGGGGGAGGCACAGATACGCAGTATTTT.

The rearrangement links TRBV28 to TRBJ1-2; 7 positions match TRBD1. V was clipped by 8 bases and J by 0 bases; unmatched bases: 6. The germline gives CDR1 MDHEN, CDR2 SYDVKM. The CDR3 is made up of 14 amino acids. DNA of the CDR3: TGTGCCAGCCGCCCGGACAGGTCTAACTATGGCTACACCTTC. Its translation: CASRPDRSNYGYTF.

The rearrangement uses TRBV20-1 and TRBJ2-1; 12 bases are a match to TRBD2. Per germline, CDR1 DFQATT and CDR2 SNEGSKA (reference sequence). CDR3 length: 12 residues. The CDR3 DNA is TGCAGACCTAGCGGGGGGGGCAATGAGCAGTTCTTC. It yields the protein CRPSGGGNEQFF.